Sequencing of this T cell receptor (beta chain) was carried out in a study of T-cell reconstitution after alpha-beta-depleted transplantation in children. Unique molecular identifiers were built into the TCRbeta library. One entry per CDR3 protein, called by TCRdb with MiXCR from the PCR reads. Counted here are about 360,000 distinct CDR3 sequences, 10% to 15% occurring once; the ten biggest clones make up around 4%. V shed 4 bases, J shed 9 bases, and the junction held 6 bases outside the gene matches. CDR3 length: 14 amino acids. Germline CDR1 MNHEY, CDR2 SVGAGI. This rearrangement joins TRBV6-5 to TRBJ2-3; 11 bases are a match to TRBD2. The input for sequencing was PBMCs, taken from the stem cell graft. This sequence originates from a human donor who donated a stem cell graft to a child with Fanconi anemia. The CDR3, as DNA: TGTGCCAGCAGTTCCGGGACTAGCGGCGTCACGCAGTATTTT. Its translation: CASSSGTSGVTQYF.